This note documents a single TCR beta chain sequence. Its antigen is currently unknown. Both 60 Vbeta primers and 13 Jbeta primers went into the PCR. This table comes from immunoSEQ multiplex PCR, and its TCRdb copy is limited to in-frame clones, with some not included. In the table there are over 100,000 clones, approximately 74% of which are singletons. The sample comes from a study of cytomegalovirus exposure and HLA in healthy donors. Study-wide results and limits: One later analysis reportedly identified an Asian-associated ancestry cluster that showed fewer N-insertions than the roughly 700-donor mean. Accounts indicate the classifier identified cytomegalovirus status with strong specificity and sensitivity. A later analysis showed that HLA-associated TCR beta chains had undergone more clonal expansion than equally common others. Later, TCR association rates were found to vary by HLA locus, highest for DRB1 and lowest for HLA-C.

The CDR3 runs 16 residues. CDR1 MNHEY and CDR2 SVGAGI come from the germline V gene. V gave up 2 bases and J gave up 3 bases, with 14 bases separating them. The chain carries TRBV6-5 and TRBJ2-1; the D gene is possibly TRBD1 (5 bases). The source material was PBMCs. The TCR was taken from a male donor in good health and CMV-seronegative. CDR3 nucleotide sequence: TGTGCCAGCAGTTACCGACCAGTAAGGGGCTACAATGAGCAGTTCTTC. It codes for CASSYRPVRGYNEQFF.